This T cell receptor (beta chain) was sequenced for a study of CD8+ T cells in alopecia areata. Study findings and constraints: Across lesional scalp, and particularly alopecia totalis/universalis, clonality surpassed that of normal scalp. Normal-skin resident alphabeta T cells also appear among scalp sample sequences.

About this clone itself: Antigen specificity is unknown.

Investigators isolated RNA and reverse transcribed it into cDNA to act as the sequencing template. The assay was immunoSEQ multiplex PCR, and TCRdb's table has in-frame clones only and misses some. The table has about 30,000 clones, approximately 56% seen once. V was cut by 3 bases and J by 4 bases, with 13 bases left in between. The CDR3 extends over 14 amino acids. Germline CDR1 reads KGHSH; CDR2 reads LQKENI. What was sequenced was NKG2D-high CD8+ T cells sorted from blood. The clonotype was recovered from a human donor with alopecia areata. J is TRBJ2-7 and V is TRBV18; D ambiguous. CDR3 protein: CASSPTVGDYEQYF. CDR3 DNA sequence: TGTGCCAGCTCACCCACGGTAGGAGATTACGAGCAGTACTTC.